This T cell receptor (beta chain) was identified in a study of shared clonotypes between healthy human individuals. DNA input for the unsorted PBMC replicate PCRs was approximately 0.3 ug, approximately 29,000 T cell genomes. Generated by immunoSEQ multiplex PCR, the TCRdb table keeps only in-frame clones and is missing some. This table holds about 470,000 clones, more than 75% found once. The germline CDR1 and CDR2 sequences are SGHAT and FQNNGV. The CDR3 extends over 13 amino acids. V gave up 1 base and J gave up 1 base, with 3 bases separating them. Concerning this clone: Its antigen is not known. Distinct nucleotide sequences in the sample also encode this CDR3.

Study-level points and caveats: Only blood was sampled; tissue repertoires likely differ. Represented genetic and exposure-history diversity was restricted by having few donors.

The rearrangement uses TRBV11-2 and TRBJ2-3; no firm D call. Sequencing used PBMCs. This clonotype was obtained from a woman between 40 and 50 years old in good health. Some clones in this sample may be carry-over from other donors' samples. The CDR3 DNA reads TGTGCCAGCAGCTTAGGCGGCACAGATACGCAGTATTTT. Protein product: CASSLGGTDTQYF.